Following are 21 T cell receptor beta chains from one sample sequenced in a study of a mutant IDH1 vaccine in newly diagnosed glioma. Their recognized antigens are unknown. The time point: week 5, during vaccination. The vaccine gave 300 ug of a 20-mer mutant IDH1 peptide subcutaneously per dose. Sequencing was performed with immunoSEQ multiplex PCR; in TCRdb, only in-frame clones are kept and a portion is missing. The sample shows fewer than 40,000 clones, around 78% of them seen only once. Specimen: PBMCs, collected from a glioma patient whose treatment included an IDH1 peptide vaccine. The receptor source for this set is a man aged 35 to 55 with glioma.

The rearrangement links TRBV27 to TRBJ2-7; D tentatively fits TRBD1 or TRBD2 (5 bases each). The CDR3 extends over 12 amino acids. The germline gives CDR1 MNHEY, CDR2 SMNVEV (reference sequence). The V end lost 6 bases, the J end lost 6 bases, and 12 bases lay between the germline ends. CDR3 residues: CASSQTGAEQYF. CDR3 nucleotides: TGTGCCAGCAGCCAGACCGGGGCCGAGCAGTACTTC.

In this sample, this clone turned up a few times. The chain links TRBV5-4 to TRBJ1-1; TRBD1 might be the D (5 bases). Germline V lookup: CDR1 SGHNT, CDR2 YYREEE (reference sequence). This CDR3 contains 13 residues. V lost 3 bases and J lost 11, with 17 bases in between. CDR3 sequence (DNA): TGTGCCAGCAGCTCGGGGTCCCCAGGGTTGGCTTTCTTT. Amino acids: CASSSGSPGLAFF.

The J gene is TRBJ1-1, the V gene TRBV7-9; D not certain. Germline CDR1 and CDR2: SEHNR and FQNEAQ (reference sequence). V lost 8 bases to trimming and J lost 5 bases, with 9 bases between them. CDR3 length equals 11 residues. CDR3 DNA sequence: TGTGCCAGCCGACGCGGAACTGAAGCTTTCTTT. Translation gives CASRRGTEAFF.

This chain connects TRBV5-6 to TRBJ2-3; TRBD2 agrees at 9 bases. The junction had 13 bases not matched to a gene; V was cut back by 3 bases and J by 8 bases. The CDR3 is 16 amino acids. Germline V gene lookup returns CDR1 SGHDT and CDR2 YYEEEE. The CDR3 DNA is TGTGCCAGCAGCTGGAGGTCGGCGGGGGGGCCCGGTACGCAGTATTTT. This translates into CASSWRSAGGPGTQYF.

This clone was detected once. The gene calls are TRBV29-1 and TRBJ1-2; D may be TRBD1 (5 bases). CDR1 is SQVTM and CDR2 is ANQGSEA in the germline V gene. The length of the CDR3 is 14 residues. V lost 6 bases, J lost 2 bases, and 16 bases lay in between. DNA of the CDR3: TGCAGCGTCTCCTATTTACGGGGGAACTATGGCTACACCTTC. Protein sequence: CSVSYLRGNYGYTF.

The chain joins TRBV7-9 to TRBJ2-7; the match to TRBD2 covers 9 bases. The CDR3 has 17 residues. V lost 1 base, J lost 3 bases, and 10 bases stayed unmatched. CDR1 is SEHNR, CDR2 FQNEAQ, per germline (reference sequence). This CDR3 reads CASSLEASGAPFYEQYF. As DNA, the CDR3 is TGTGCCAGCAGCTTAGAGGCTAGCGGGGCTCCATTCTACGAGCAGTACTTC.

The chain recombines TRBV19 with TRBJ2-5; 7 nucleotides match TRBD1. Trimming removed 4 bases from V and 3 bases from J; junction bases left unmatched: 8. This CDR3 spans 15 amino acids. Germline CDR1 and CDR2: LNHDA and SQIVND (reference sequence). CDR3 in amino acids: CASSTGTDNKETQYF. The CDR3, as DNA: TGTGCCAGTAGTACCGGGACAGATAACAAAGAGACCCAGTACTTC.

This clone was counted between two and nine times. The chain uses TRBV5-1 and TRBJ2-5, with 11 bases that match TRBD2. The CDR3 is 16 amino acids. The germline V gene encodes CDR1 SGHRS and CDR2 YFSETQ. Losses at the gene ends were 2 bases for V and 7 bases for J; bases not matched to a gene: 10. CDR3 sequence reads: CASSLEPGLAAATQYF. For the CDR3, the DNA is TGCGCCAGCAGCTTAGAGCCGGGACTAGCGGCGGCGACCCAGTACTTC.

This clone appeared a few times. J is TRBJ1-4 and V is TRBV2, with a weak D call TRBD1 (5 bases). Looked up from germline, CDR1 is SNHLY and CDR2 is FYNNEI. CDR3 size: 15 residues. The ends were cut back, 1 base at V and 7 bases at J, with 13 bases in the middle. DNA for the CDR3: TGTGCCAGCAGTGAAGTGGGGGAGCGGGGTGAAAAACTGTTTTTT. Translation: CASSEVGERGEKLFF.

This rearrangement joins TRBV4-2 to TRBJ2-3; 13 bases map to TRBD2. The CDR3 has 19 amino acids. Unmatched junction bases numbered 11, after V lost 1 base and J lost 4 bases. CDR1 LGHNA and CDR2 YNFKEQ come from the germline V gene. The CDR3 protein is CASSQVLATSGGAPDTQYF. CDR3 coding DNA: TGTGCCAGCAGCCAAGTCCTCGCTACTAGCGGGGGGGCCCCAGATACGCAGTATTTT.

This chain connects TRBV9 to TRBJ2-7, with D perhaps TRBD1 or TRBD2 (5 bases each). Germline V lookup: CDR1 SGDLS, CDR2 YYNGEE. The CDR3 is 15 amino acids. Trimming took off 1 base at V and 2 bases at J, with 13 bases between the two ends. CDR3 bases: TGTGCCAGCAGCGTATCCGGGGACCCAACCTACGAGCAGTACTTC. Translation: CASSVSGDPTYEQYF.

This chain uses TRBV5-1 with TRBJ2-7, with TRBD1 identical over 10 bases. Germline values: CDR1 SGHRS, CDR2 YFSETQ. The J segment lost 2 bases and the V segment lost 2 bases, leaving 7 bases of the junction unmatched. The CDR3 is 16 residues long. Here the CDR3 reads CASSLAPGTGAYEQYF. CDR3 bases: TGCGCCAGCAGCTTAGCCCCGGGGACAGGGGCCTACGAGCAGTACTTC.

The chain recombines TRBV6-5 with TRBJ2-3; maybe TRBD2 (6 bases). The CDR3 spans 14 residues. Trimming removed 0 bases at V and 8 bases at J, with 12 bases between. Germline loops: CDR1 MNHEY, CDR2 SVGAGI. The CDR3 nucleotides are TGTGCCAGCAGTTACTCTCCGGGGGAACCTACGCAGTATTTT. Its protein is CASSYSPGEPTQYF.

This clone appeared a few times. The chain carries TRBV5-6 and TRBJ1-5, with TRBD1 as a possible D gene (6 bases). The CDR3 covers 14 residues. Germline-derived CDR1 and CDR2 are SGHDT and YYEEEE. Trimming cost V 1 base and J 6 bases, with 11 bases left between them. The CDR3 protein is CASSLWGAAQPQHF. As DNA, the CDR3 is TGTGCCAGCAGCTTGTGGGGGGCAGCTCAGCCCCAGCATTTT.

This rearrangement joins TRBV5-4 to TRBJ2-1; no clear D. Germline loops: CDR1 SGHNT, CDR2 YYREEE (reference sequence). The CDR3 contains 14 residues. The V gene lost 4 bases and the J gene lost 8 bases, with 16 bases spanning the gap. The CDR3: CASSLDSSVYEQFF. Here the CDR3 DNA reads TGTGCCAGCAGCCTGGATTCAAGCGTTTATGAGCAGTTCTTC.

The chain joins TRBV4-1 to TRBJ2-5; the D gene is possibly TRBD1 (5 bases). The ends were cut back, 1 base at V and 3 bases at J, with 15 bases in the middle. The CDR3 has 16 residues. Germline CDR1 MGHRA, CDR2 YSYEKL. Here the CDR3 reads CASSQVRGSAKETQYF. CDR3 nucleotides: TGCGCCAGCAGCCAAGTTAGGGGCAGCGCCAAAGAGACCCAGTACTTC.

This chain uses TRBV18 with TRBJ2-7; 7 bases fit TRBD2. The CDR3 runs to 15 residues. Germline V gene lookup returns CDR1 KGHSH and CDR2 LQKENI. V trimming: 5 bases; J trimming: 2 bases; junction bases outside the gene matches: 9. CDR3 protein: CASSSVSGEPYEQYF. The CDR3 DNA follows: TGTGCCAGCTCATCCGTGAGCGGGGAACCCTACGAGCAGTACTTC.

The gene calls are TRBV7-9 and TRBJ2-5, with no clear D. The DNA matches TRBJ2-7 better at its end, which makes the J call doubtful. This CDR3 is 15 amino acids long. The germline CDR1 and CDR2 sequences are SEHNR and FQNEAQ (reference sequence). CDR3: CASSYRTPETYEQYF. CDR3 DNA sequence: TGTGCCAGCAGCTACCGGACCCCGGAGACCTACGAGCAGTACTTC.

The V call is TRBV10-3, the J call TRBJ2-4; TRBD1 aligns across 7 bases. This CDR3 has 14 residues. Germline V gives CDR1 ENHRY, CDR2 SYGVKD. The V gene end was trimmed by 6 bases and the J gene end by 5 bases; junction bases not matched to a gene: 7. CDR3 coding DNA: TGTGCCATCAGGGATGGACAGGATGAAAACATTCAGTACTTC. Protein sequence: CAIRDGQDENIQYF.

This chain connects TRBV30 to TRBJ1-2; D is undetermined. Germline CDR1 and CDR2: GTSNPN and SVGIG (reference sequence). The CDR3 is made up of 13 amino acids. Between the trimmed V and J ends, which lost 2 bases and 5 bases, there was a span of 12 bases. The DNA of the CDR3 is TGTGCCTGGAGTAAACAGACATCGTATGGCTACACCTTC. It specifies CAWSKQTSYGYTF. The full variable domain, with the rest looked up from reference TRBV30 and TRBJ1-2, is SQTIHQWPATLVQPVGSPLSLECTVEGTSNPNLYWYRQAAGRGLQLLFYSVGIGQISSEVPQNLSASRPQDRQFILSSKKLLLSDSGFYLCAWSKQTSYGYTFGSGTRLTVV.

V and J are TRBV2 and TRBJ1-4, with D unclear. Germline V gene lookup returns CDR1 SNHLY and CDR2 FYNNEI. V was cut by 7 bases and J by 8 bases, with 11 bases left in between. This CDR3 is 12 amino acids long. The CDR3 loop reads CASTELQEKLFF. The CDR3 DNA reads TGTGCCAGCACCGAGCTTCAGGAAAAACTGTTTTTT.